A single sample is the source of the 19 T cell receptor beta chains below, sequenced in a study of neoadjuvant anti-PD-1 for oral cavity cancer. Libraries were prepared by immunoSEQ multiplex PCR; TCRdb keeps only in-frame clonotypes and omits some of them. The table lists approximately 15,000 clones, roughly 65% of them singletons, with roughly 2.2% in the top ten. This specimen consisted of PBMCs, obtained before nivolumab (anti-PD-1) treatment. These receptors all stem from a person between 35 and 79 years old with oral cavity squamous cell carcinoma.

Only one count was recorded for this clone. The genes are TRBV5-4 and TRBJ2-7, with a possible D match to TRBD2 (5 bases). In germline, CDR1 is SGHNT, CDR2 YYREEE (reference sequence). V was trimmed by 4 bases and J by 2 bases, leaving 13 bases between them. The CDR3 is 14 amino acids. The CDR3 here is CASSPRAGTYEQYF. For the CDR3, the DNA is TGTGCCAGCAGCCCCCGGGCGGGTACCTACGAGCAGTACTTC.

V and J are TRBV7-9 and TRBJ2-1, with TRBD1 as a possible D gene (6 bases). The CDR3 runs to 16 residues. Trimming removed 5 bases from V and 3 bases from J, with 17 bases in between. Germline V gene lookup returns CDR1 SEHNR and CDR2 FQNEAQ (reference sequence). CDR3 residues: CASSPPQGVFYNEQFF. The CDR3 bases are TGTGCCAGCAGCCCCCCACAGGGTGTGTTCTACAATGAGCAGTTCTTC.

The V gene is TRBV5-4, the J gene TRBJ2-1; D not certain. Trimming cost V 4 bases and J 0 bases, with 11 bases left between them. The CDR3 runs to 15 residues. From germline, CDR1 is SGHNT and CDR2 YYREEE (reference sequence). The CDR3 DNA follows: TGTGCCAGCAGCAAAGAACCTAGCTCCTACAATGAGCAGTTCTTC. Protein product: CASSKEPSSYNEQFF.

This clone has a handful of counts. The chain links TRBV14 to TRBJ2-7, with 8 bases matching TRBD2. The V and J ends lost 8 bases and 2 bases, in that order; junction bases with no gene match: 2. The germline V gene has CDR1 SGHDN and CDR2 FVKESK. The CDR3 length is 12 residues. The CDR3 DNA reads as TGTGCCAGCGGCGGGGGGCCCTACGAGCAGTACTTC. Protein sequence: CASGGGPYEQYF.

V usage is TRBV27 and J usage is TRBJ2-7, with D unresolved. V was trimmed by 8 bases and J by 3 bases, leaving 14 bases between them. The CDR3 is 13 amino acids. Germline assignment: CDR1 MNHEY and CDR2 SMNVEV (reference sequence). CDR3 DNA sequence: TGTGCCAGCCGAGGTCCCCGCTTCTACGAGCAGTACTTC. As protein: CASRGPRFYEQYF.

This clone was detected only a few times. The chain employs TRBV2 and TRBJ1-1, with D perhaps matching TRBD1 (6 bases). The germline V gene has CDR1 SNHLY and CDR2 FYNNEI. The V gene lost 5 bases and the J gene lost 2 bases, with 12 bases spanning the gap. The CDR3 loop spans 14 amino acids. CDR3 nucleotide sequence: TGTGCCAGCAGTCCACAGGGCCTAAACACTGAAGCTTTCTTT. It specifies CASSPQGLNTEAFF.

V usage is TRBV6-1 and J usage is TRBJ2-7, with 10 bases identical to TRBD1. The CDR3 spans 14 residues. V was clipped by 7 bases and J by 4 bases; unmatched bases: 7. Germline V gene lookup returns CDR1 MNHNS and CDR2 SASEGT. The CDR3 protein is CASTVDRGPYEQYF. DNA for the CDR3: TGTGCCAGCACCGTTGACAGGGGGCCTTACGAGCAGTACTTC.

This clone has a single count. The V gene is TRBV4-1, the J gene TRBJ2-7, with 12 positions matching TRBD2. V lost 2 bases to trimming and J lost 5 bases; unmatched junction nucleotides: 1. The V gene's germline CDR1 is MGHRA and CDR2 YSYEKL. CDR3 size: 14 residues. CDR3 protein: CASSQTSGRNEQYF. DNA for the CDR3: TGCGCCAGCAGCCAAACTAGCGGGAGGAACGAGCAGTACTTC.

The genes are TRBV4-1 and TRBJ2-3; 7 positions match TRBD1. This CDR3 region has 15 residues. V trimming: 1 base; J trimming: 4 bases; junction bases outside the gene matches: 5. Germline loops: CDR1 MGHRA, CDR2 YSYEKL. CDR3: CASSQGQGHSDTQYF. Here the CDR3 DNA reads TGCGCCAGCAGCCAAGGACAGGGTCATTCAGATACGCAGTATTTT.

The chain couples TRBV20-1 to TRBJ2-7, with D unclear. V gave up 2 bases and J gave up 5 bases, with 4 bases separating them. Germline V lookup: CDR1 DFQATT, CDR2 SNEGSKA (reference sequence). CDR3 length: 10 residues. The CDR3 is CSARSDEQYF. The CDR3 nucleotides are TGCAGTGCTAGATCGGACGAGCAGTACTTC.

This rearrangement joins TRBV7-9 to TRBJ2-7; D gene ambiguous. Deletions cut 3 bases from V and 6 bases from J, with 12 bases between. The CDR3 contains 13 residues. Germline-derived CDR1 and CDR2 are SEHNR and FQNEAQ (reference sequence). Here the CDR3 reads CASSFGSLPEQYF. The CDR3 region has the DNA TGTGCCAGCAGCTTTGGGTCCCTTCCCGAGCAGTACTTC.

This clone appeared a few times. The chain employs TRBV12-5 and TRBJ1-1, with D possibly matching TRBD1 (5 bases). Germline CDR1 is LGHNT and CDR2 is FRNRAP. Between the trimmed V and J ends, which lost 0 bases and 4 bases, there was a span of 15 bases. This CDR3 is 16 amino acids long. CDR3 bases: TGTGCTAGTGGTTTGGTCAACGGGGGAAAGAGCACTGAAGCTTTCTTT. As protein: CASGLVNGGKSTEAFF.

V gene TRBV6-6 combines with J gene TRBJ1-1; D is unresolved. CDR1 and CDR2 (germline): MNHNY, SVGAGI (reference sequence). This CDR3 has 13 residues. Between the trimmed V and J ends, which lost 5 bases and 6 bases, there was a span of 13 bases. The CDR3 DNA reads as TGTGCCAGCAGTCTTCATTCTTCACCTGAAGCTTTCTTT. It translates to CASSLHSSPEAFF.

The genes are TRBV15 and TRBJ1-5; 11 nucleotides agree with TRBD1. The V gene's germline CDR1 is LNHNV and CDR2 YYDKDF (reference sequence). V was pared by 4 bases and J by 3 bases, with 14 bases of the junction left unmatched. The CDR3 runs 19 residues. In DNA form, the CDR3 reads TGTGCCACCAGCACACTGTTAGGGACAGGGGGAAGTGTCAATCAGCCCCAGCATTTT. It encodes CATSTLLGTGGSVNQPQHF.

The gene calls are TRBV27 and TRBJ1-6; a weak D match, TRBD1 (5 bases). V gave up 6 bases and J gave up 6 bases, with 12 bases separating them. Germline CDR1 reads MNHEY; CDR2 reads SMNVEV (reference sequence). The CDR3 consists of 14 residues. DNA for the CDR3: TGTGCCAGCAGAATGGCAGGGTTTAATTCACCCCTCCACTTT. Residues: CASRMAGFNSPLHF.

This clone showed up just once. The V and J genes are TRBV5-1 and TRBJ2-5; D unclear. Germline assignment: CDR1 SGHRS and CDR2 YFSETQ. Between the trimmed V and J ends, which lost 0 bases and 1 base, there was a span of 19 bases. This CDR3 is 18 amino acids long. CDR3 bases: TGCGCCAGCAGCTTGGCCCTCCGTTTCGCCTTTCCCCAAGAGACCCAGTACTTC. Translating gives CASSLALRFAFPQETQYF.

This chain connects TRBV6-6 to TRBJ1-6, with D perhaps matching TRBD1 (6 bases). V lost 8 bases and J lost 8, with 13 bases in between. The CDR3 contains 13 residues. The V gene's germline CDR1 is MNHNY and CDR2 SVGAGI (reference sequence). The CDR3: CASRGQRDSPLHF. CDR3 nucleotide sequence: TGTGCCAGCCGCGGACAGAGGGATTCACCCCTCCACTTT.

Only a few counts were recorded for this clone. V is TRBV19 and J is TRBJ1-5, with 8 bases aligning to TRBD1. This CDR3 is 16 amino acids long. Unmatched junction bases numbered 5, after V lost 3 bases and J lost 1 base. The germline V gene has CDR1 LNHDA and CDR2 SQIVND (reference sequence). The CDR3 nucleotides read TGTGCCAGTAGTATGCCCGACAGGGGAAGCAATCAGCCCCAGCATTTT. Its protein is CASSMPDRGSNQPQHF.

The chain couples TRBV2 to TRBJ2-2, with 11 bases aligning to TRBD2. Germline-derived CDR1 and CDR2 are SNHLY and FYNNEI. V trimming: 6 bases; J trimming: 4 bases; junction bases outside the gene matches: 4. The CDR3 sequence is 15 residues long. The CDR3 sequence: CASRETSGGTGELFF. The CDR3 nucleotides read TGTGCCAGCAGGGAAACTAGCGGGGGCACCGGGGAGCTGTTTTTT.